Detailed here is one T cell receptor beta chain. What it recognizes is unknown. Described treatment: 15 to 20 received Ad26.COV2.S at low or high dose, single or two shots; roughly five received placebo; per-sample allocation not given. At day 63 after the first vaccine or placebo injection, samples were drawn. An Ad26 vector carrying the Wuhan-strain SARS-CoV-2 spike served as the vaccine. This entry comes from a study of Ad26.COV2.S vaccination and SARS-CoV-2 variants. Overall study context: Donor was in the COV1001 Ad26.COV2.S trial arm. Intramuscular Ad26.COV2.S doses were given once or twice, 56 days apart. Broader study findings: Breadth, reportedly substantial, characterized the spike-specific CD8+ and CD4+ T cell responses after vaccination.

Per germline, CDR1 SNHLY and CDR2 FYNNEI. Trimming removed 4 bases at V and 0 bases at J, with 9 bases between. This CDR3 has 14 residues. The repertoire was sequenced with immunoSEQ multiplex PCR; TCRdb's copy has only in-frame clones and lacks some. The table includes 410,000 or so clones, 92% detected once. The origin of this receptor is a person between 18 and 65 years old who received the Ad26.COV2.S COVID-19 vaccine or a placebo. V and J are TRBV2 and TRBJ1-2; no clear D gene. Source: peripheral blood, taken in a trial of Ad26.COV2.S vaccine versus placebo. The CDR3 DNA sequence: TGTGCCAGCAGTGTGGGCAAAACTAACTATGGCTACACCTTC. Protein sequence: CASSVGKTNYGYTF.